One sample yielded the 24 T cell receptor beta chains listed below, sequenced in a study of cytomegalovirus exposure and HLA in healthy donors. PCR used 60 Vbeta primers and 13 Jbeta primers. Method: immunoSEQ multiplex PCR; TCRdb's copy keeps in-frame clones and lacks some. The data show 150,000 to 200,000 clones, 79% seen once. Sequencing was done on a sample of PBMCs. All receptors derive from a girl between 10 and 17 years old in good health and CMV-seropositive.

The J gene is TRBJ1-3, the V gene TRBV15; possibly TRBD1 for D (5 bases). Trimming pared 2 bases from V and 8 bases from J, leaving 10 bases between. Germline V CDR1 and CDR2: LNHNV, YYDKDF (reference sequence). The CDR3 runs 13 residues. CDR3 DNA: TGTGCCACCAGCAGAACCGGGGGGGACACCATATATTTT. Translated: CATSRTGGDTIYF.

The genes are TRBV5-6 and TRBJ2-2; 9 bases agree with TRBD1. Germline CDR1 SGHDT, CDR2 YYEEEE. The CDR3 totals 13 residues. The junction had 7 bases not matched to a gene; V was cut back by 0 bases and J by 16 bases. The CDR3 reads CASSLAGGQGAFF. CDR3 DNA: TGTGCCAGCAGCTTGGCTGGGGGACAGGGAGCGTTTTTT.

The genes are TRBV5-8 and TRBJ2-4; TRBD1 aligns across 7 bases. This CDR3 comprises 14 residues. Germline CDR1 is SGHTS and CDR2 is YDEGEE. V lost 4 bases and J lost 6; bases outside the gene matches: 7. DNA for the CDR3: TGTGCCAGCAGCCTCCAACAGGGGATAAACATTCAGTACTTC. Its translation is CASSLQQGINIQYF. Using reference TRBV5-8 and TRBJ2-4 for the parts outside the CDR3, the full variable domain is EAGVTQSPTHLIKTRGQQATLRCSPISGHTSVYWYQQALGLGLQFLLWYDEGEERNRGNFPPRFSGRQFPNYSSELNVNALELEDSALYLCASSLQQGINIQYFGAGTRLSVL.

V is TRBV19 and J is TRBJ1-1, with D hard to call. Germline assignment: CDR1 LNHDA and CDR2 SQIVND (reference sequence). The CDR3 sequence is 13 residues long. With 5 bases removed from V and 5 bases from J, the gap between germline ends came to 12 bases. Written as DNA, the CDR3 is TGTGCCAGTAGTTGGACTCCCGAGACTGAAGCTTTCTTT. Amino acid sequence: CASSWTPETEAFF.

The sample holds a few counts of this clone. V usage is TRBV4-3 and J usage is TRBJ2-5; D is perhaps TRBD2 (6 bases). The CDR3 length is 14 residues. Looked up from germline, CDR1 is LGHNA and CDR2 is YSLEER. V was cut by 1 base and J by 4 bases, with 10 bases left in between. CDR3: CASSQGQGLETQYF. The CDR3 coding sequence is TGCGCCAGCAGCCAAGGCCAGGGACTAGAGACCCAGTACTTC.

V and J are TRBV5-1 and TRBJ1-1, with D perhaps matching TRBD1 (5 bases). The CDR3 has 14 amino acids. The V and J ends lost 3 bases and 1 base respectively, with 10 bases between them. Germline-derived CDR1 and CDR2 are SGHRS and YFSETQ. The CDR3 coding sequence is TGCGCCAGCAGCTCTCAGGGCTCGAACACTGAAGCTTTCTTT. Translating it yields CASSSQGSNTEAFF.

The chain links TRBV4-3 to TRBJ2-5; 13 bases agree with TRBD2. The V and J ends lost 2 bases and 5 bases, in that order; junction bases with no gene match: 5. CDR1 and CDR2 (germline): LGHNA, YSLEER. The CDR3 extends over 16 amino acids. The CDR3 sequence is CASSQTSGGAGETQYF. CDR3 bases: TGCGCCAGCAGCCAAACTAGCGGGGGGGCCGGTGAGACCCAGTACTTC.

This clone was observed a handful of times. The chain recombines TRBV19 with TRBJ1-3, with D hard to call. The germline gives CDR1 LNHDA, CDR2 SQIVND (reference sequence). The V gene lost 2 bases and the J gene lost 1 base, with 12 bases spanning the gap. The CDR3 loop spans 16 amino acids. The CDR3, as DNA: TGTGCCAGTAGTATATTCCCAGGAGGGTCTGGAAACACCATATATTTT. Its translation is CASSIFPGGSGNTIYF.

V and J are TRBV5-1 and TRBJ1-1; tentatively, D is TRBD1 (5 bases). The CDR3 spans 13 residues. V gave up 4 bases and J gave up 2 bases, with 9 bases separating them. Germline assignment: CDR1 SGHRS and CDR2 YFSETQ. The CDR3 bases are TGCGCCAGCAGCGCTGACAGAAACACTGAAGCTTTCTTT. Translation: CASSADRNTEAFF.

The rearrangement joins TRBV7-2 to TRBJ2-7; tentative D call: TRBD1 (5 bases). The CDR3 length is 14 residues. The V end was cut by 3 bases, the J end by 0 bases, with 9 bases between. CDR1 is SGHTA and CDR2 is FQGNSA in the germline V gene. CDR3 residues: CASSFIDSSYEQYF. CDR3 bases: TGTGCCAGCAGCTTTATCGACAGCTCCTACGAGCAGTACTTC.

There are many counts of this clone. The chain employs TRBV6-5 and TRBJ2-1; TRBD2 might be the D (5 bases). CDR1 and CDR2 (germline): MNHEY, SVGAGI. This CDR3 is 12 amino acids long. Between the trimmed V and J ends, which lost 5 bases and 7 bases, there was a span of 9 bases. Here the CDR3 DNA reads TGTGCCAGCAGTAAACGAGGGAATGAGCAGTTCTTC. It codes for CASSKRGNEQFF.

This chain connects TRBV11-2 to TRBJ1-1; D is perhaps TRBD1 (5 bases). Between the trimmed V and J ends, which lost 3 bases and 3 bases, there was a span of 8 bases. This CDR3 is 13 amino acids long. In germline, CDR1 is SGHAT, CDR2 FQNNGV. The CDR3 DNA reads TGTGCCAGCAGCTTTCCAGGGTACACTGAAGCTTTCTTT. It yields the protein CASSFPGYTEAFF.

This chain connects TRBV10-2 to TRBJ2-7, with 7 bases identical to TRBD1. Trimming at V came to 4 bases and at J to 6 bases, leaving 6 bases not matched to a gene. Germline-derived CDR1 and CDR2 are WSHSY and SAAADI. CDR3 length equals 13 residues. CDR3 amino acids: CASSAGNRGEQYF. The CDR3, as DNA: TGCGCCAGCAGTGCGGGGAACAGGGGCGAGCAGTACTTC.

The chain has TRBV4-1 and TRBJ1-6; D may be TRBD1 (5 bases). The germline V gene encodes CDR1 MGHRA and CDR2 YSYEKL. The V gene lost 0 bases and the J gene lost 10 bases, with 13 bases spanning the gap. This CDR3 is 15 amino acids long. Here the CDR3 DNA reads TGCGCCAGCAGCCAAGAGGTCGGGGGAGTCTCACCCCTCCACTTT. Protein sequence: CASSQEVGGVSPLHF.

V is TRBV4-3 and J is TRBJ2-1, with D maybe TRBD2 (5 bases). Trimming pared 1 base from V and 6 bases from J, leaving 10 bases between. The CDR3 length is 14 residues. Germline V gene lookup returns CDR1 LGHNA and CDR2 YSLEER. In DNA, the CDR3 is TGCGCCAGCAGCCAAGGGCCCGGGATCAATGAGCAGTTCTTC. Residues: CASSQGPGINEQFF.

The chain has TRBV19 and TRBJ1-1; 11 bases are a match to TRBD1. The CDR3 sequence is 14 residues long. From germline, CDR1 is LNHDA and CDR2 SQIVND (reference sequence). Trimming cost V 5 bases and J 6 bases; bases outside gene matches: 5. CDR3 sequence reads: CASSPGTGGPEAFF. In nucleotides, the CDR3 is TGTGCCAGTAGTCCCGGGACAGGGGGGCCTGAAGCTTTCTTT. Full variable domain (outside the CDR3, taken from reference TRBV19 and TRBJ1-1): DGGITQSPKYLFRKEGQNVTLSCEQNLNHDAMYWYRQDPGQGLRLIYYSQIVNDFQKGDIAEGYSVSREKKESFPLTVTSAQKNPTAFYLCASSPGTGGPEAFFGQGTRLTVV.

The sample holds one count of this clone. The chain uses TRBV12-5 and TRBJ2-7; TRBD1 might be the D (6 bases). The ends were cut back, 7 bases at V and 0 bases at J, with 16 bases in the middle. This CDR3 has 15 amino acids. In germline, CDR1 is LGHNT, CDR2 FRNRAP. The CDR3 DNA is TGTGCTAGTGCCCCCCTTGGGGGCTACTCCTACGAGCAGTACTTC. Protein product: CASAPLGGYSYEQYF.

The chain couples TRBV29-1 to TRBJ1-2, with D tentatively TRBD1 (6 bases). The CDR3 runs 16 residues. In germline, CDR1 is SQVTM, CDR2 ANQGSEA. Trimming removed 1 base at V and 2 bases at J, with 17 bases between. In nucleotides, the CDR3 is TGCAGCGTTGAAGCCTTCGTGGGGGGGCTCAACTATGGCTACACCTTC. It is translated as CSVEAFVGGLNYGYTF.

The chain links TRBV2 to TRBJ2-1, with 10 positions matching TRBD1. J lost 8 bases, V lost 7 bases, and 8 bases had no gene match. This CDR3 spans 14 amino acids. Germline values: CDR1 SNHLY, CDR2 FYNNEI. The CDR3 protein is CASTTDRGLDEQFF. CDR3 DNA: TGTGCCAGCACGACAGACAGGGGGCTCGATGAGCAGTTCTTC.

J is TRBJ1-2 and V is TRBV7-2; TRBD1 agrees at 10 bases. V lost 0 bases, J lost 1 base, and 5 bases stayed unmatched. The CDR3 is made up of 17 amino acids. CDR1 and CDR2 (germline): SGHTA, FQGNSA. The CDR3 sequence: CASSLAWTGGGNYGYTF. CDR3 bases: TGTGCCAGCAGCTTAGCGTGGACAGGGGGAGGTAACTATGGCTACACCTTC.

The CDR3 coding sequence is TGTGCCAGCAGCCAGACCCCTAGCGGGGGTAGCTACAATGAGCAGTTCTTC. This gives the protein CASSQTPSGGSYNEQFF. The chain couples TRBV4-2 to TRBJ2-1, with 10 bases lining up with TRBD2. With 3 bases clipped from V and 3 bases from J, the junction kept 8 bases outside the gene matches. CDR1 and CDR2 (germline): LGHNA, YNFKEQ. CDR3 size: 17 residues.

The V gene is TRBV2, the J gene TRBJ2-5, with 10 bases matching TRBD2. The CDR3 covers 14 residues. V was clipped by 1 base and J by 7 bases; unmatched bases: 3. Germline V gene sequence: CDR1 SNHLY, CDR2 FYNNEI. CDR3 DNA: TGTGCCAGCAGTGAAGAGCGGGGGGGCTGGACCCAGTACTTC. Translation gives CASSEERGGWTQYF.

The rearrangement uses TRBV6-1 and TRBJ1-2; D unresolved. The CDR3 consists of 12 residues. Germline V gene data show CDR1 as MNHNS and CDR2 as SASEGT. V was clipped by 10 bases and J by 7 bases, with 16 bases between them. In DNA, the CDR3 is TGTGCCACCCGGACTGCAGAGCGTGGCTACACCTTC. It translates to CATRTAERGYTF.

The CDR3 sequence: CASSLDRVPIQETQYF. The DNA of the CDR3 is TGTGCCAGCAGCTTAGACAGGGTGCCGATCCAAGAGACCCAGTACTTC. The J gene is TRBJ2-5, the V gene TRBV7-8; tentative D call: TRBD1 (6 bases). This CDR3 is built from 16 residues. V was cut by 1 base and J by 1 base, with 13 bases left in between. Germline assignment: CDR1 SGHVS and CDR2 FQNEAQ.